This TCR beta chain was found in a study of T cell responses to AZD1222 COVID-19 vaccine. About the study: Second-dose recipients at about 4 or about 12 weeks were treated as one pooled group.

TCRdb's copy holds only in-frame clones and misses some; the assay was immunoSEQ multiplex PCR. The repertoire holds around 100,000 clones, with 75% to 90% as singletons. There are 17 residues in the CDR3. V was cut by 2 bases and J by 0 bases, with 15 bases left in between. Germline CDR1 and CDR2: SGHAT and FQNNGV. V gene TRBV11-2 combines with J gene TRBJ2-3; D may be TRBD2 (6 bases). The receptor's source is an adult in good health. The starting material was peripheral blood, obtained on day 0 of AZD1222 vaccination. The CDR3 DNA reads as TGTGCCAGCAGCTTATTTGGGACTCCCTCTAGCACAGATACGCAGTATTTT. The encoded protein is CASSLFGTPSSTDTQYF. The variable domain in full, with the rest retrieved from reference TRBV11-2 and TRBJ2-3, is EAGVAQSPRYKIIEKRQSVAFWCNPISGHATLYWYQQILGQGPKLLIQFQNNGVVDDSQLPKDRFSAERLKGVDSTLKIQPAKLEDSAVYLCASSLFGTPSSTDTQYFGPGTRLTVL.